This section outlines one T cell receptor beta chain sequence together with its context. Per the germline V gene, CDR1 is SNHLY and CDR2 is FYNNEI. The V gene end was trimmed by 4 bases and the J gene end by 0 bases; junction bases not matched to a gene: 16. The CDR3 contains 21 residues. Sequencing used immunoSEQ multiplex PCR; TCRdb keeps in-frame clones, though not all of them. Of approximately 660,000 clones in the sample, more than 75% were seen once. This sample is drawn from a study of shared T cell receptors in the human thymus. This sample was shared with a second study, whose subject was human thymus T cells. This second study says: Corrective cardiac operations yielded the resected thymus tissue. There appeared to be biased usage of V and J genes in thymic and blood repertoires. Unrelated individuals had highly overlapping thymic repertoires, as reported in related research.

The specimen sequenced was thymocytes. The TCR was taken from a boy under three years old with a congenital heart defect. The rearrangement joins TRBV2 to TRBJ1-4; 11 bases align to TRBD1. DNA for the CDR3: TGTGCCAGCAGTGGAAAAGTGGGACAGGGGGATCCTGTTGCAACTAATGAAAAACTGTTTTTT. Its translation: CASSGKVGQGDPVATNEKLFF.